This TCR beta chain is from a study of shared clonotypes between healthy human individuals. Study as a whole: Each donor contributed plates that comprised three CD4 naive, three CD4 memory, two CD8 naive and one CD8 memory.

Selected positively for CCR7 and CD45RO-negative, naive CD8 cells excluded terminally differentiated effector memory CD45RA+ cells. Notes on this clone: Its antigen is currently unknown.

The repertoire was sequenced with immunoSEQ multiplex PCR; TCRdb's copy has only in-frame clones and lacks some. Of about 2 million clones listed, 85% to 95% are singletons. Germline V lookup: CDR1 PRHDT, CDR2 FYEKMQ (reference sequence). This CDR3 is 14 amino acids long. Trimming removed 3 bases from V and 1 base from J, with 6 bases in between. Overall study findings and caveats: Non-shared clonotypes showed lower generation probabilities than clonotypes common to all four donors. Blood alone was sampled, and tissue repertoires likely differ. With a handful of donors compared, roughly 5% of naive CD4 clonotypes were shared.

The J gene is TRBJ2-2, the V gene TRBV13, with D perhaps TRBD1 (5 bases). The sequence came from a man between 18 and 35 years old in good health. Material: naive CD8+ T cells sorted from blood. The CDR3 nucleotides read TGTGCCAGCAGCTTTGACAGGAACACCGGGGAGCTGTTTTTT. Translation: CASSFDRNTGELFF.